The 10 T cell receptor beta chains below all came from one sample that was sequenced in a study of human T cells and chemical hapten exposure. TCRdb processed the RACE reads anew with MiXCR; each CDR3 protein has one entry. The table lists over 300,000 distinct CDR3 sequences, 4.5% to 5.5% of them singletons. The time point denotes: pre-sensitization, week 0. As to treatment: therapeutic diphenylcyclopropenone sensitization with weekly scalp DPC. The material was whole blood, obtained in connection with sensitization to the hapten diphenylcyclopropenone (DPC). Receptors were obtained from a woman aged 50 to 60 with alopecia areata. Some clones in this sample may be carry-over from other donors' samples.

This clonotype occurred many times. The CDR3 region is CASSSDYNEQYF. The CDR3 DNA reads as TGCGCCAGCAGCTCGGACTACAACGAGCAGTACTTC. The rearrangement uses TRBV5-1 and TRBJ2-7; D possibly corresponds to TRBD2 (6 bases). In germline, CDR1 is SGHRS, CDR2 YFSETQ. CDR3 length equals 12 residues. The germline V and J ends were trimmed by 3 bases and 5 bases, with 9 bases remaining between them.

This clonotype was detected many times. The rearrangement uses TRBV4-2 and TRBJ2-1; the match to TRBD2 covers 12 bases. V trimming: 0 bases; J trimming: 9 bases; junction bases outside the gene matches: 6. Per germline, CDR1 LGHNA and CDR2 YNFKEQ. CDR3 size: 16 residues. CDR3 coding DNA: TGTGCCAGCAGCCAAGATTTACTAGCGGGGGGAATTGAGCAGTTCTTC. It is translated as CASSQDLLAGGIEQFF.

This chain links TRBV4-1 with TRBJ2-3, with D possibly being TRBD1 (6 bases). V lost 2 bases and J 2 bases, leaving 14 bases between the germline ends. Germline CDR1 reads MGHRA; CDR2 reads YSYEKL. This CDR3 spans 16 amino acids. The CDR3 DNA follows: TGCGCCAGCAGCCAAACGTCGGTGGGGGCCACAGATACGCAGTATTTT. Translated: CASSQTSVGATDTQYF.

The gene calls are TRBV6-2 or TRBV6-3 and TRBJ1-1, with a tentative D call TRBD1 (6 bases). The CDR3 runs 14 residues. Germline CDR1 MNHEY, CDR2 SVGEGT. Trimming shortened V by 2 bases and J by 4 bases, and 11 bases separated the two germline ends. The CDR3 coding sequence is TGTGCCAGCAGTTACGGGGGGCCCGGCACTGAAGCTTTCTTT. Translating it yields CASSYGGPGTEAFF.

This clonotype was counted ten times or more. The rearrangement uses TRBV27 and TRBJ1-4; D is unclear. The CDR3 has 15 residues. From germline, CDR1 is MNHEY and CDR2 SMNVEV (reference sequence). The ends were cut back, 4 bases at V and 2 bases at J, with 11 bases in the middle. As DNA, the CDR3 is TGTGCCAGCAGTTCTCCGGGCCAGACTAATGAAAAACTGTTTTTT. This gives the protein CASSSPGQTNEKLFF. The whole variable domain, filled in from reference TRBV27 and TRBJ1-4, reads EAQVTQNPRYLITVTGKKLTVTCSQNMNHEYMSWYRQDPGLGLRQIYYSMNVEVTDKGDVPEGYKVSRKEKRNFPLILESPSPNQTSLYFCASSSPGQTNEKLFFGSGTQLSVL.

This clonotype was found a few times. The rearrangement uses TRBV7-9 and TRBJ2-3; D gene unclear. Germline V lookup: CDR1 SEHNR, CDR2 FQNEAQ (reference sequence). The length of the CDR3 is 15 residues. V was pared by 1 base and J by 2 bases, with 10 bases between. The CDR3 is CASSLDGQLTDTQYF. The CDR3 nucleotides read TGTGCCAGCAGCTTAGACGGCCAGCTCACAGATACGCAGTATTTT. The whole variable domain, remainder taken from reference TRBV7-9 and TRBJ2-3, is DTGVSQNPRHKITKRGQNVTFRCDPISEHNRLYWYRQTLGQGPEFLTYFQNEAQLEKSRLLSDRFSAERPKGSFSTLEIQRTEQGDSAMYLCASSLDGQLTDTQYFGPGTRLTVL.

In this sample, this clonotype turned up many times. The V gene is TRBV9, the J gene TRBJ2-1; D is uncertain. Per the germline V gene, CDR1 is SGDLS and CDR2 is YYNGEE. V was trimmed by 5 bases and J by 0 bases, leaving 12 bases between them. The CDR3 is 15 residues long. Here the CDR3 reads CASRPDRGSYNEQFF. The CDR3, as DNA: TGTGCCAGCAGACCCGACCGCGGCTCCTACAATGAGCAGTTCTTC.

The gene calls are TRBV29-1 and TRBJ2-1; 11 bases are shared with TRBD2. V was clipped by 2 bases and J by 6 bases; unmatched bases: 6. Germline V CDR1 and CDR2: SQVTM, ANQGSEA. The CDR3 sequence is 15 residues long. The CDR3 sequence: CSVEILAGAGNEQFF. The CDR3 coding sequence is TGCAGCGTTGAAATACTAGCGGGAGCAGGCAATGAGCAGTTCTTC.

At least ten counts were recorded for this clonotype. In DNA, the CDR3 is TGTGCCAGCAGCGAACGGGGCCCCTACAATGAGCAGTTCTTC. Translated, it gives CASSERGPYNEQFF. The V call is TRBV12-3 or TRBV12-4, the J call TRBJ2-1, with D tentatively TRBD1 or TRBD2 (5 bases each). The CDR3 totals 14 residues. The V end lost 6 bases, the J end lost 2 bases, and 11 bases lay between the germline ends.

This clonotype was recorded many times. The CDR3 sequence: CASSPGREWTQYF. DNA for the CDR3: TGTGCCAGCAGCCCGGGACGGGAGTGGACCCAGTACTTC. The chain couples TRBV5-6 to TRBJ2-5; D is perhaps TRBD2 (6 bases). The V and J ends lost 4 bases and 7 bases respectively, with 14 bases between them. Germline assignment: CDR1 SGHDT and CDR2 YYEEEE. The CDR3 runs to 13 residues.